Presented here are 17 T cell receptor beta chains from one specimen sequenced in a study of response to subunit inactivated influenza vaccine. Via MiXCR, TCRdb re-called the RT-PCR reads, giving one row per CDR3 protein. Here the sample spans 450,000 to 700,000 distinct CDR3 sequences, 14% being singletons. The sample in question was PBMCs from blood, obtained 11 to 12 days after vaccination. All receptors derive from a man aged 45 to 65 who received an inactivated influenza vaccine.

Only one count was recorded for this clonotype. This chain links TRBV20-1 with TRBJ2-5; 10 bases are shared with TRBD2. Germline V gene sequence: CDR1 DFQATT, CDR2 SNEGSKA (reference sequence). Trimming took 4 bases from V and 5 from J; bases not matched to a gene: 16. The CDR3 extends over 17 amino acids. The CDR3 nucleotides read TGCAGTGCTATCCCAGGGGGGGGACTAGCGTCGGCGGAGACCCAGTACTTC. Protein: CSAIPGGGLASAETQYF.

The table lists this clonotype with many counts. This chain uses TRBV20-1 with TRBJ1-6; 7 bases line up with TRBD1. V gave up 1 base and J gave up 10 bases; unmatched junction bases: 7. Germline values: CDR1 DFQATT, CDR2 SNEGSKA (reference sequence). This CDR3 region has 14 residues. The CDR3: CSARGQGLESPLHF. CDR3 DNA sequence: TGCAGTGCTAGAGGACAGGGTTTGGAATCACCCCTCCACTTT.

Only a few counts were recorded for this clonotype. The genes are TRBV20-1 and TRBJ2-3; D is possibly TRBD1 or TRBD2 (6 bases each). The CDR3 extends over 15 amino acids. Trimming took 0 bases from V and 2 from J, leaving 12 bases between them. Germline V lookup: CDR1 DFQATT, CDR2 SNEGSKA (reference sequence). The CDR3 region is CSARDRRGDTDTQYF. CDR3 coding DNA: TGCAGTGCTAGAGATAGAAGGGGGGACACAGATACGCAGTATTTT.

The V and J genes are TRBV18 and TRBJ1-1, with D possibly being TRBD1 (5 bases). Germline V gene lookup returns CDR1 KGHSH and CDR2 LQKENI. The CDR3 runs 15 residues. V lost 0 bases, J lost 5 bases, and 13 bases lay in between. CDR3 DNA: TGTGCCAGCTCACCACCGGGCGTCGGGGGAACTGAAGCTTTCTTT. Encoded protein: CASSPPGVGGTEAFF.

This clonotype has just a few counts. The rearrangement uses TRBV7-9 and TRBJ2-2; D is undetermined. The germline CDR1 and CDR2 sequences are SEHNR and FQNEAQ (reference sequence). Between the trimmed V and J ends, which lost 0 bases and 7 bases, there was a span of 6 bases. This CDR3 is 13 amino acids long. The CDR3 coding sequence is TGTGCCAGCAGCTTAGCACGTCTCGGGGAGCTGTTTTTT. Amino acids: CASSLARLGELFF.

This clonotype was counted a few times. The chain carries TRBV6-2 or TRBV6-3 and TRBJ2-5, with 13 bases identical to TRBD2. CDR3 size: 19 residues. Germline assignment: CDR1 MNHEY and CDR2 SVGEGT. The junction had 16 bases not matched to a gene; V was cut back by 4 bases and J by 5 bases. The CDR3 region has the DNA TGTGCCAGCAGTTCTGACACCCTTCAGGGACTAGCGGGATGGGAGACCCAGTACTTC. Its translation: CASSSDTLQGLAGWETQYF.

The CDR3 spells CASRKQGGQFF. CDR3 coding DNA: TGTGCCAGCAGGAAACAAGGCGGGCAGTTCTTC. The rearrangement joins TRBV12-3 or TRBV12-4 to TRBJ2-1; D call uncertain. Trimming pared 6 bases from V and 12 bases from J, leaving 12 bases between. CDR3 length: 11 residues.

The CDR3 protein is CASSYRDTFYEQYF. As DNA, the CDR3 is TGTGCCAGCAGTTACCGGGACACCTTCTACGAGCAGTACTTC. V and J are TRBV6-2 or TRBV6-3 and TRBJ2-7; the D gene is possibly TRBD1 (6 bases). Germline V gene data show CDR1 as MNHEY and CDR2 as SVGEGT. This CDR3 comprises 14 residues. V was cut by 2 bases and J by 3 bases, with 11 bases left in between.

This clonotype was picked up a small number of times. The CDR3 region is CASSLGGGEETQYF. The CDR3 DNA follows: TGTGCCAGCAGCTTAGGCGGGGGAGAAGAGACCCAGTACTTC. V usage is TRBV11-2 and J usage is TRBJ2-5, with TRBD2 matching 7 bases. The CDR3 is 14 amino acids. V dropped 1 base and J dropped 3; count of bases not matched to a gene: 2. Germline V lookup: CDR1 SGHAT, CDR2 FQNNGV.

The rearrangement joins TRBV20-1 to TRBJ2-1; TRBD2 might be the D (6 bases). The germline V and J ends were trimmed by 0 bases and 7 bases, with 16 bases remaining between them. Germline loops: CDR1 DFQATT, CDR2 SNEGSKA (reference sequence). The CDR3 length is 15 residues. The CDR3 protein is CSAREGRDYPNEQFF. The CDR3 DNA reads TGCAGTGCTAGAGAGGGGCGGGATTACCCTAATGAGCAGTTCTTC.

In the case of this clonotype: One end of the junction is discordant with germline, which a read error may explain. The chain couples TRBV5-1 to TRBJ1-6; D may be TRBD1 (6 bases). The CDR3 spans 15 residues. The V gene's germline CDR1 is SGHRS and CDR2 YFSETQ. CDR3 sequence (DNA): TGCGCCAGCAGAGAGGGGACACCGGCTAATTCACCTCTCCACTTT. Residues: CASREGTPANSPLHF.

This clonotype has only a few counts. This rearrangement joins TRBV5-1 to TRBJ2-7; D tentatively reads TRBD1 or TRBD2 (5 bases each). The germline CDR1 and CDR2 sequences are SGHRS and YFSETQ. The V end was cut by 4 bases, the J end by 3 bases, with 17 bases between. This CDR3 comprises 15 residues. The CDR3 bases are TGCGCCAGCAGCAGTCGCCCCATGGGGGACTACGAGCAGTACTTC. Protein: CASSSRPMGDYEQYF.

This clonotype was counted only a few times. This rearrangement joins TRBV5-1 to TRBJ2-7; TRBD1 or TRBD2 may be the D gene (6 bases each). The V gene's germline CDR1 is SGHRS and CDR2 YFSETQ. V lost 5 bases and J 2 bases, leaving 20 bases between the germline ends. The CDR3 is made up of 16 amino acids. This CDR3 is CASSQNGGLDPYEQYF. The CDR3 bases are TGCGCCAGCAGTCAGAACGGGGGCCTCGACCCCTACGAGCAGTACTTC.

There are a few counts of this clonotype. This chain joins TRBV5-1 and TRBJ2-5; D gene unclear. The V end was cut by 2 bases, the J end by 1 base, with 9 bases between. The germline V gene has CDR1 SGHRS and CDR2 YFSETQ. The CDR3 is 14 residues long. The chain's CDR3 is CASSFFSSQETQYF. For the CDR3, the DNA is TGCGCCAGCAGCTTTTTCTCCAGCCAAGAGACCCAGTACTTC.

A note on this clonotype: This may arise from a read error, as a much more abundant clone is one base away. The chain has TRBV28 and TRBJ1-5; D is unclear. The length of the CDR3 is 18 residues. Germline CDR1 is MDHEN and CDR2 is SYDVKM. V lost 5 bases to trimming and J lost 0 bases, with 20 bases between them. CDR3 in amino acids: CASSPSPARAASNQPQHF. CDR3 bases: TGTGCCAGCAGTCCCTCCCCTGCTCGGGCGGCTAGCAATCAGCCCCAGCATTTT.

This clonotype has a handful of counts. This CDR3 reads CASSRPGINQPQHF. As DNA, the CDR3 is TGTGCCAGCAGCAGACCGGGGATTAATCAGCCCCAGCATTTT. The chain links TRBV5-5 to TRBJ1-5; D is unclear. V lost 4 bases and J lost 4, with 12 bases in between. Germline CDR1 SGHKS, CDR2 YYEKEE (reference sequence). The CDR3 runs to 14 residues.

Remarks on this clonotype: At one end, the junction sequence differs from germline, possibly due to a read error. This chain joins TRBV6-1 and TRBJ2-7; D unresolved. The CDR3 has 13 amino acids. Germline CDR1 and CDR2: MNHNS and SASEGT. The CDR3 spells CASTPKSSYEQDF. In nucleotides, the CDR3 is TGTGCCAGCACCCCAAAGAGCTCCTACGAGCAGGACTTC.